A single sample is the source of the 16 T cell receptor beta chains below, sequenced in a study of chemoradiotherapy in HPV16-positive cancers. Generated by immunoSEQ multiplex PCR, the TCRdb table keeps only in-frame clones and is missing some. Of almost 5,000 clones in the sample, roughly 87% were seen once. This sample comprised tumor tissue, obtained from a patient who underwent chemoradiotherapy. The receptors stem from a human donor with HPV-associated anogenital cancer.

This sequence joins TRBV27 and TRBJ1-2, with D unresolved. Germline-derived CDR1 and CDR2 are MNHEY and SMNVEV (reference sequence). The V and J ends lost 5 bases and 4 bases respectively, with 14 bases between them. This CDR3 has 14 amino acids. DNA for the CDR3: TGTGCCAGCAGTGGCAGCCCCCGATTCTATGGCTACACCTTC. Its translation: CASSGSPRFYGYTF.

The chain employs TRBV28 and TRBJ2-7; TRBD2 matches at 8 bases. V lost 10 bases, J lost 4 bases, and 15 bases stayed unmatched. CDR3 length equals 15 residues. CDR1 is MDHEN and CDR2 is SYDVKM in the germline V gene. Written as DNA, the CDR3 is TGTGCCATACGCCGGGCGGGAGGTCCCATTTACGAGCAGTACTTC. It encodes CAIRRAGGPIYEQYF.

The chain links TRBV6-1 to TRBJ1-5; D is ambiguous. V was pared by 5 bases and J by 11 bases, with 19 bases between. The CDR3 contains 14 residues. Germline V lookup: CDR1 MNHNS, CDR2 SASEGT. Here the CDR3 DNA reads TGTGCCAGCAGTCCCCGCGGGGAATCAGTGGCCCAGCATTTT. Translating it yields CASSPRGESVAQHF.

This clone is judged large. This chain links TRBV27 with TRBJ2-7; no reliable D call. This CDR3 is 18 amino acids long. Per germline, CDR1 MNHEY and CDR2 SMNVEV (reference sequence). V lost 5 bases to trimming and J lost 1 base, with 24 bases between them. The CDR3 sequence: CASSLMGPGLELSYEQYF. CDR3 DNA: TGTGCCAGCAGTCTTATGGGTCCCGGCCTAGAATTATCCTACGAGCAGTACTTC.

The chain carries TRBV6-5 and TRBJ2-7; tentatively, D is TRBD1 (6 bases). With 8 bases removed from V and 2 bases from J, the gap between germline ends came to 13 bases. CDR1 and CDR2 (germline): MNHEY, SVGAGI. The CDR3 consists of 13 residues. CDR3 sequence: CASRRQGPYEQYF. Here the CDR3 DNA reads TGTGCCAGCCGCCGGCAGGGGCCCTACGAGCAGTACTTC.

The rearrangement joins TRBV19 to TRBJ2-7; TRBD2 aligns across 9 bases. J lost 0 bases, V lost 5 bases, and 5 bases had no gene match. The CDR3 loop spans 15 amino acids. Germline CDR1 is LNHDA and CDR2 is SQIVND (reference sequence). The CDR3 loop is CASSFTSGSSYEQYF. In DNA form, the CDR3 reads TGTGCCAGTAGTTTCACTAGCGGGTCCTCCTACGAGCAGTACTTC.

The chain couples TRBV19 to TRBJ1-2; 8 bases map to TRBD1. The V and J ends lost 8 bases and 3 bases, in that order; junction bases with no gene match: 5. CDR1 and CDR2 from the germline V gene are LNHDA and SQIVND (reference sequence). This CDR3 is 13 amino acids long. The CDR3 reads CASRATGDYGYTF. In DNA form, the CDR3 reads TGTGCCAGTCGGGCGACAGGGGACTATGGCTACACCTTC. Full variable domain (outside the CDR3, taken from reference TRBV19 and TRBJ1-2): DGGITQSPKYLFRKEGQNVTLSCEQNLNHDAMYWYRQDPGQGLRLIYYSQIVNDFQKGDIAEGYSVSREKKESFPLTVTSAQKNPTAFYLCASRATGDYGYTFGSGTRLTVV.

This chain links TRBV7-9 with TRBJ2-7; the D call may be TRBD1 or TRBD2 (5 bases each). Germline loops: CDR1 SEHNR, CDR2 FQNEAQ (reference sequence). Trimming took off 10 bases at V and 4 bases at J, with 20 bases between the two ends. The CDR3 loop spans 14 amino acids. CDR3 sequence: CATESADSGYEQYF. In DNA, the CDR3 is TGTGCCACCGAGTCTGCGGACTCAGGGTACGAGCAGTACTTC. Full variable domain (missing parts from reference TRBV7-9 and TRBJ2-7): DTGVSQNPRHKITKRGQNVTFRCDPISEHNRLYWYRQTLGQGPEFLTYFQNEAQLEKSRLLSDRFSAERPKGSFSTLEIQRTEQGDSAMYLCATESADSGYEQYFGPGTRLTVT.

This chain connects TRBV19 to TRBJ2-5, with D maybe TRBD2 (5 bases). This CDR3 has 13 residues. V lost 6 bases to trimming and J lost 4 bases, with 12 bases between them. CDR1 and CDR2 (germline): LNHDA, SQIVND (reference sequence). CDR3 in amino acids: CASSFGGRETQYF. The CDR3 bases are TGTGCCAGTAGCTTCGGCGGGCGAGAGACCCAGTACTTC.

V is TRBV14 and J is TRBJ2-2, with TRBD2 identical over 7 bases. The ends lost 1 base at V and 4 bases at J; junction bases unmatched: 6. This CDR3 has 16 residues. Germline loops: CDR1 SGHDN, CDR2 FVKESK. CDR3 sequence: CASSQGLAAFTGELFF. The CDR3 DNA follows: TGTGCCAGCAGCCAAGGGCTAGCGGCTTTCACCGGGGAGCTGTTTTTT.

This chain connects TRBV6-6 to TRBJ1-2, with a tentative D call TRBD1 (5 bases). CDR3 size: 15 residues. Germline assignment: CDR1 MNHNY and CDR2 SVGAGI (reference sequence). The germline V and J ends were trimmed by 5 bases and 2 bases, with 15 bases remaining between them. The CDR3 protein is CASSPRDGPNYGYTF. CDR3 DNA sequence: TGTGCCAGCAGTCCCCGGGACGGGCCAAACTATGGCTACACCTTC.

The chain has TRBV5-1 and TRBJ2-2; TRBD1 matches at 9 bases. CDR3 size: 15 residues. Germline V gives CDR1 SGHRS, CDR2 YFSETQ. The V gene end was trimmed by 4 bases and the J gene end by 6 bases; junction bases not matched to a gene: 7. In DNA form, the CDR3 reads TGCGCCAGCAGCCCCGGACAGGGGAGGGCCGGGGAGCTGTTTTTT. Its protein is CASSPGQGRAGELFF.

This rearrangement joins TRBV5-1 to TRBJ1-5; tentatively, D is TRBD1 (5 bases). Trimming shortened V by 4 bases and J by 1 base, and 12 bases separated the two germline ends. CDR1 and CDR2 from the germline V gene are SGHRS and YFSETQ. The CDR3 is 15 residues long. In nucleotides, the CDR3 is TGCGCCAGCAGCCCCGAAGAGGGGAGCAATCAGCCCCAGCATTTT. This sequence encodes CASSPEEGSNQPQHF.

CDR3 residues: CASSRGRQPQHF. CDR3 DNA sequence: TGTGCCAGCAGCAGGGGGCGGCAGCCCCAGCATTTT. The genes are TRBV7-2 and TRBJ1-5, with 7 bases fitting TRBD1. This CDR3 region has 12 residues. Germline assignment: CDR1 SGHTA and CDR2 FQGNSA. Trimming removed 5 bases from V and 7 bases from J; junction bases left unmatched: 2. The entire variable domain, with the rest obtained from reference TRBV7-2 and TRBJ1-5, is as follows: GAGVSQSPSNKVTEKGKDVELRCDPISGHTALYWYRQSLGQGLEFLIYFQGNSAPDKSGLPSDRFSAERTGGSVSTLTIQRTQQEDSAVYLCASSRGRQPQHFGDGTRLSIL.

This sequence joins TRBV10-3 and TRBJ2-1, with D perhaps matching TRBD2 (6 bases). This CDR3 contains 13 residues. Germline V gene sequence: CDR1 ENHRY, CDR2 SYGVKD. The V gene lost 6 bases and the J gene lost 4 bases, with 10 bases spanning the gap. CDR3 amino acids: CAIRPGGYNEQFF. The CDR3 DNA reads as TGTGCCATCAGGCCCGGGGGTTACAATGAGCAGTTCTTC.

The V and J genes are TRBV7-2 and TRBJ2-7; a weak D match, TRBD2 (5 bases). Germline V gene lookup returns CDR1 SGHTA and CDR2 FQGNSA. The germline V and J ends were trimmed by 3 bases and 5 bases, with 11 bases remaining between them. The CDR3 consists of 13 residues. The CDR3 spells CASSFGVPNEQYF. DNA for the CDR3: TGTGCCAGCAGCTTCGGGGTACCCAACGAGCAGTACTTC.